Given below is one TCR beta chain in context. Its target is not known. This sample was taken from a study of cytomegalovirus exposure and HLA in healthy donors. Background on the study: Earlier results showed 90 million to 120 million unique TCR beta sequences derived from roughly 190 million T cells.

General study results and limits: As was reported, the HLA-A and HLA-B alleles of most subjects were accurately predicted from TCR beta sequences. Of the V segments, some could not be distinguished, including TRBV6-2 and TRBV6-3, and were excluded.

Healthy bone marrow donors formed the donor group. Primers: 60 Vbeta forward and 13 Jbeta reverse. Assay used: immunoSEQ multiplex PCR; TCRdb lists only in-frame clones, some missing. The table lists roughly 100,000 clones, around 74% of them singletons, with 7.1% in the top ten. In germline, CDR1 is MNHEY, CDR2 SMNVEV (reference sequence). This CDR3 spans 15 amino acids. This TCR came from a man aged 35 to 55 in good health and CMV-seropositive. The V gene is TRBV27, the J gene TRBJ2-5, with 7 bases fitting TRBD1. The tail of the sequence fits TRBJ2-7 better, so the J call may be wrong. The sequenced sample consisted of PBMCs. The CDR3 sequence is CASSLSRTGENEQYF. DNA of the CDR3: TGTGCCAGCAGTTTATCTCGGACAGGTGAAAACGAGCAGTACTTC.